Presented here are 8 T cell receptor beta chains from one specimen sequenced in a study of T cells in Graves' hyperthyroidism and ophthalmopathy. The TCR beta CDR3 regions underwent amplification using RNA transcripts as the source. First-round RT-PCR with HTBI primers amplified the TCR CDR3 region. TCRdb re-derived calls from the multiplex PCR reads in MiXCR, one entry per CDR3 protein. The sample lists about 320,000 distinct CDR3 sequences, around a sixth occurring once. Material: blood. The source of these receptors is a young man with Graves' hyperthyroidism.

This clonotype was observed at least ten times. This chain connects TRBV10-2 to TRBJ1-5, with no clear D. The V gene lost 2 bases and the J gene lost 2 bases, with 4 bases spanning the gap. Per the germline V gene, CDR1 is WSHSY and CDR2 is SAAADI. This CDR3 region has 13 residues. CDR3 loop: CASSEDGNQPQHF. The CDR3 nucleotides are TGCGCCAGCAGTGAGGACGGCAATCAGCCCCAGCATTTT.

Many counts were recorded for this clonotype. The chain joins TRBV29-1 to TRBJ2-2, with D perhaps matching TRBD1 or TRBD2 (6 bases each). Germline CDR1 SQVTM, CDR2 ANQGSEA. The CDR3 extends over 14 amino acids. V was trimmed by 5 bases and J by 4 bases, leaving 14 bases between them. DNA for the CDR3: TGCAGCGTTAGGGGGGCGCACGTCACCGGGGAGCTGTTTTTT. The encoded protein is CSVRGAHVTGELFF.

This clonotype was detected many times. The V and J genes are TRBV19 and TRBJ1-5; D gene uncertain. The CDR3 consists of 12 residues. The V end was cut by 6 bases, the J end by 3 bases, with 6 bases between. Germline values: CDR1 LNHDA, CDR2 SQIVND (reference sequence). The CDR3 sequence: CASSPANQPQHF. The DNA for the CDR3 is TGTGCCAGTAGCCCAGCCAATCAGCCCCAGCATTTT.

V and J are TRBV6-9 and TRBJ2-5, with D unclear. The V gene's germline CDR1 is MNHGY and CDR2 SVAAGI. CDR3 length equals 16 residues. Trimming shortened V by 3 bases and J by 0 bases, and 14 bases separated the two germline ends. The CDR3 DNA reads TGTGCCAGCAGTTACCGTGCCTCCTTCTACCAAGAGACCCAGTACTTC. Protein: CASSYRASFYQETQYF.

This clonotype was seen a handful of times. V and J are TRBV29-1 and TRBJ2-7, with 8 bases lining up with TRBD2. Per germline, CDR1 SQVTM and CDR2 ANQGSEA. CDR3 size: 13 residues. V shed 7 bases, J shed 0 bases, and the junction held 5 bases outside the gene matches. CDR3 DNA: TGCAGCGCCCTCACTAGCGGCTCCTACGAGCAGTACTTC. Its protein product is CSALTSGSYEQYF.

There are many counts of this clonotype. This chain joins TRBV7-8 and TRBJ1-4; weak D call: TRBD1 (6 bases). CDR1 is SGHVS and CDR2 is FQNEAQ in the germline V gene. This CDR3 region has 14 residues. Trimming removed 5 bases from V and 8 bases from J, with 15 bases in between. The CDR3 DNA is TGTGCCAGCAGCCCGACAGGCGGGCCAGAAAAACTGTTTTTT. Translating gives CASSPTGGPEKLFF.

At least ten counts were recorded for this clonotype. CDR3 sequence reads: CASSPTGLGYNEQFF. Written as DNA, the CDR3 is TGTGCCAGCAGCCCTACGGGGCTTGGGTACAATGAGCAGTTCTTC. The chain recombines TRBV14 with TRBJ2-1; either TRBD1 or TRBD2 may fit D (5 bases each). There are 15 residues in the CDR3. Germline assignment: CDR1 SGHDN and CDR2 FVKESK. Trimming stripped 4 bases from V and 4 bases from J, with 14 bases between.

This clonotype has at least ten counts. The CDR3 coding sequence is TGTGCCAGCGGGGGTAGCGGGACGTTCTACGAGCAGTACTTC. Translation: CASGGSGTFYEQYF. The genes are TRBV6-1 and TRBJ2-7, with TRBD2 identical over 8 bases. This CDR3 has 14 amino acids. Germline CDR1 reads MNHNS; CDR2 reads SASEGT. V dropped 8 bases and J dropped 3; count of bases not matched to a gene: 9.